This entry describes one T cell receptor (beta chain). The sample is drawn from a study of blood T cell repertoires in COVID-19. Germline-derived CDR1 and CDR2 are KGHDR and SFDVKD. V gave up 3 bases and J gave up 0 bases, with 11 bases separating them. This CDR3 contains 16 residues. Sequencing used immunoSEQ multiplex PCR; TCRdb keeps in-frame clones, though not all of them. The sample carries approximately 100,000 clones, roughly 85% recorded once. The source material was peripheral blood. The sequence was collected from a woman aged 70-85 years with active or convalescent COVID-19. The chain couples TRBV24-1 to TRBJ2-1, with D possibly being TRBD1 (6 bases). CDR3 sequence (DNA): TGTGCCACCAGTGATGCAGGGGATCCCTCCTACAATGAGCAGTTCTTC. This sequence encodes CATSDAGDPSYNEQFF.